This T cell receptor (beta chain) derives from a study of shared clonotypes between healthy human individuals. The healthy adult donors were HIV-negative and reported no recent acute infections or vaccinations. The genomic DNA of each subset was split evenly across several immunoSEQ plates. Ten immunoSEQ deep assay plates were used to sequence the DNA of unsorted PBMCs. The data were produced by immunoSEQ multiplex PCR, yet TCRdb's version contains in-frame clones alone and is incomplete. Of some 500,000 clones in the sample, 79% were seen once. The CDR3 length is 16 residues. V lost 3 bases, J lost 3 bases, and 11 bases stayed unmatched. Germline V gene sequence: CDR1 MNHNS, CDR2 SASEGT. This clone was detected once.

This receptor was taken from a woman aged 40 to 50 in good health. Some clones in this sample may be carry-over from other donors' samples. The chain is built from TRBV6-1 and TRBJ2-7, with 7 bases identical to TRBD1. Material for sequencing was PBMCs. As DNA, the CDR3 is TGTGCCAGCAGTGATCCCAGACAGGGAGTGAGCTACGAGCAGTACTTC. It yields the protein CASSDPRQGVSYEQYF.